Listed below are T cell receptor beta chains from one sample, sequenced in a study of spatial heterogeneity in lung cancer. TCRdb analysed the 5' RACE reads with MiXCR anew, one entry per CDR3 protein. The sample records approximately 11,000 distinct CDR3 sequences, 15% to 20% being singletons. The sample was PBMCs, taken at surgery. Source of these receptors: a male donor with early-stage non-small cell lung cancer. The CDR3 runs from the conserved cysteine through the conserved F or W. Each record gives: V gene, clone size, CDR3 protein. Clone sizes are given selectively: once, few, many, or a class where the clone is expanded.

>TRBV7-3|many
CASSLGGSRQETQYF
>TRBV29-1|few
CSVEDQVKGQYF
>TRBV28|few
CASSQLAGGYTGELFF
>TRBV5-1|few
CASSRKGFQETQYF
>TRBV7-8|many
CASSLVPGTYEQYF
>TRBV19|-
CASRRDDSNTGELFF
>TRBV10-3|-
CAIRNSGVNTEAFF
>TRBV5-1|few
CASSSLAGVNEQFF
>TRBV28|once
CASNRGRLPYEQYF
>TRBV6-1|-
CASSESFDQPQHF
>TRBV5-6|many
CASSLGWTDGEQYF
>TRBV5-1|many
CASSPGQGNTQYF
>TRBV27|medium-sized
CASSFGTLRNTGELFF
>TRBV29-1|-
CSGSLNTEAFF
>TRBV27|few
CASSLRGHSNSPLHF
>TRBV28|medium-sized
CASSLDNSLFHF
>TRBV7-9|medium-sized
CASSLIPHGANVLTF
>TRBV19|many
CASRGVYSNQPQHF
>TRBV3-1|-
CASSQRGPYNEQFF
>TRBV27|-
CASTSLAGGPEYEQFF
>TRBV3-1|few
CASSQDVGNQPQHF
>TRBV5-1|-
CASSLQGKSNQPQHF
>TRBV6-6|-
CASSYSGGSGNTIYF
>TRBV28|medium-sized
CASSLQTHGYTF
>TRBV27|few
CASSPRGRKNEQFF
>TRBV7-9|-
CASSLVAGGQETQYF
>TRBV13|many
CASSQTTGELFF
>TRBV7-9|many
CASSPTGKTEVFF
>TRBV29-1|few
CSVHGTSRSGELFF
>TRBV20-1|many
CSARDGARLSYNEQFF
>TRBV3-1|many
CASSQTNSAGEQYF
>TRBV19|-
CASSQGVSNTGELFF
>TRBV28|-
CASSLTPNQPQHF
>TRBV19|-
CASRTGLSGGNQPQHF
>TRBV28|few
CASSSPGAGMDNEQFF
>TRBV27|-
CASSLSRDTDEQFF
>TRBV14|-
CASSLFSGPDTQYF
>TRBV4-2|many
CASSQDQGLAGETDTQYF
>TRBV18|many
CASSPPDGHEQYF
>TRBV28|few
CASKSGQGVSDTQYF
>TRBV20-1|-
CSAGFSDTQYF
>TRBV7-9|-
CASSLYGDTDTQYF
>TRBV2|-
CAIHGRELIYNEQFF
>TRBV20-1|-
CSARDPNSNQPQHF
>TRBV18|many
CASSPGVGESDEQYF